The 10 T cell receptor beta chains below all came from one sample that was sequenced in a study of regulatory T cells in long-lasting Graves disease. Arm-PCR of CDR3 regions and iRepertoire HTBI primers were the basis on which TCR beta libraries were built. TCRdb fed the multiplex PCR reads into MiXCR, producing one record per CDR3 protein. This sample has 320,000 or so distinct CDR3 sequences; approximately 20% occur once, and the top ten carry about 39%. Stated time point: newly diagnosed GD, antithyroid drugs for less than 3 months. Extracted PBMC RNA gave rise to the TCR library. Sequenced here: peripheral blood mononuclear cells (PBMCs), sampled at new diagnosis, from a patient treated with antithyroid drugs. The receptors were gathered from a female donor with Graves disease.

The CDR3 region is CASSQGSGGPAGNWDTQYF. The CDR3 DNA reads TGTGCCAGCAGCCAAGGGTCGGGAGGACCAGCAGGAAACTGGGATACGCAGTATTTT. The V call is TRBV4-2, the J call TRBJ2-3, with TRBD2 matching over 7 bases. This CDR3 is built from 19 residues. The germline V gene has CDR1 LGHNA and CDR2 YNFKEQ. With 1 base clipped from V and 6 bases from J, the junction kept 19 bases outside the gene matches.

This clonotype occurred many times. The rearrangement joins TRBV29-1 to TRBJ2-1, with 10 bases lining up with TRBD2. Losses at the gene ends were 5 bases for V and 7 bases for J; bases not matched to a gene: 5. Per the germline V gene, CDR1 is SQVTM and CDR2 is ANQGSEA. The CDR3 length is 13 residues. CDR3 in DNA: TGCAGCGTTAAAGCGGGAGGGCTGAATGAGCAGTTCTTC. This gives the protein CSVKAGGLNEQFF.

This clonotype was observed many times. The rearrangement links TRBV9 to TRBJ2-2; the match to TRBD2 covers 8 bases. The CDR3 length is 16 residues. The V gene end was trimmed by 1 base and the J gene end by 4 bases; junction bases not matched to a gene: 6. Germline lookup yields CDR1 SGDLS and CDR2 YYNGEE. The CDR3: CASSVSSGSPTGELFF. CDR3 DNA: TGTGCCAGCAGCGTAAGCAGCGGGAGTCCCACCGGGGAGCTGTTTTTT.

As to this clonotype: It may be a read error: a sequence one base away is much more abundant. The DNA for the CDR3 is TGTGCCAGTGACCTCAAAGAACATGAGACCCAGTACTTC. This translates into CASDLKEHETQYF. This chain links TRBV6-1 with TRBJ2-3; D unclear. The DNA matches TRBJ2-5 better at its end, which makes the J call doubtful. The length of the CDR3 is 13 residues. Germline lookup yields CDR1 MNHNS and CDR2 SASEGT.

J is TRBJ2-5 and V is TRBV29-1, with D unclear. This CDR3 comprises 12 residues. Trimming shortened V by 6 bases and J by 5 bases, and 13 bases separated the two germline ends. CDR1 is SQVTM, CDR2 ANQGSEA, per germline. CDR3 protein: CSVHLGGETQYF. The CDR3 nucleotides are TGCAGCGTCCACCTCGGTGGTGAGACCCAGTACTTC.

This clonotype has at least ten counts. The rearrangement joins TRBV27 to TRBJ2-6; D unclear. The CDR3 is 13 amino acids. The ends were cut back, 6 bases at V and 2 bases at J, with 5 bases in the middle. Looked up from germline, CDR1 is MNHEY and CDR2 is SMNVEV (reference sequence). The DNA for the CDR3 is TGTGCCAGCAGGTTCGCTGGGGCCAACGTCCTGACTTTC. It is translated as CASRFAGANVLTF. Full variable domain (rest looked up from reference TRBV27 and TRBJ2-6): EAQVTQNPRYLITVTGKKLTVTCSQNMNHEYMSWYRQDPGLGLRQIYYSMNVEVTDKGDVPEGYKVSRKEKRNFPLILESPSPNQTSLYFCASRFAGANVLTFGAGSRLTVL.

V usage is TRBV27 and J usage is TRBJ2-1, with TRBD2 matching 14 bases. V trimming: 4 bases; J trimming: 10 bases; junction bases outside the gene matches: 9. There are 16 residues in the CDR3. CDR1 is MNHEY and CDR2 is SMNVEV in the germline V gene (reference sequence). The CDR3 DNA sequence: TGTGCCAGCAGTTCGGGACTAGCGGGAGTTCGGGGCGAGCAGTTCTTC. This sequence encodes CASSSGLAGVRGEQFF.

This clonotype was counted ten times or more. The chain recombines TRBV28 with TRBJ1-4; 10 bases fit TRBD1. Trimming took 9 bases from V and 11 from J; bases not matched to a gene: 9. Germline V gene data show CDR1 as MDHEN and CDR2 as SYDVKM. The CDR3 has 13 amino acids. The CDR3, as DNA: TGTGCCAGTAGACAGGGGGCGCGACGTAAACTGTTTTTT. This codes for CASRQGARRKLFF.

Many counts were recorded for this clonotype. The chain couples TRBV2 to TRBJ1-2; D is unclear. V lost 6 bases, J lost 6 bases, and 5 bases lay in between. The germline V gene encodes CDR1 SNHLY and CDR2 FYNNEI. The CDR3 is 10 amino acids. CDR3: CASSNHGYTF. CDR3 nucleotide sequence: TGTGCCAGCAGCAACCATGGCTACACCTTC.

This clonotype came up many times. The chain uses TRBV7-8 and TRBJ2-1, with 8 bases fitting TRBD2. CDR1 and CDR2 from the germline V gene are SGHVS and FQNEAQ. J was trimmed by 5 bases and V by 1 base; bases with no gene match: 13. CDR3 length: 18 residues. CDR3 region: CASSLVGLAGLGNNEQFF. Written as DNA, the CDR3 is TGTGCCAGCAGCTTAGTGGGGCTAGCGGGTCTCGGAAACAATGAGCAGTTCTTC.